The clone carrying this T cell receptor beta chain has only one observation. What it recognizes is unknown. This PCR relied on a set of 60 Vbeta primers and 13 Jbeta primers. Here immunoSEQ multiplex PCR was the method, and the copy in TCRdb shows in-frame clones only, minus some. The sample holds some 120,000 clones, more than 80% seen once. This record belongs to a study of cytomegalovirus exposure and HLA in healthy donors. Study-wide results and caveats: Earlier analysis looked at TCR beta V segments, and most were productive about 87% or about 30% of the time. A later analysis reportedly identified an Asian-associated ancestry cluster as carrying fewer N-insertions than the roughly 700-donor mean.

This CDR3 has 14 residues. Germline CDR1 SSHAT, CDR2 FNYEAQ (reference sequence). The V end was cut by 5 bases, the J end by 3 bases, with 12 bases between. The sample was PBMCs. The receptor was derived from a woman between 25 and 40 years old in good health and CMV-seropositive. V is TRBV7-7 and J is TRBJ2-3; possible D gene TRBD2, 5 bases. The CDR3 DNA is TGTGCCAGCAGCATGTACCCGGGGACAGATACGCAGTATTTT. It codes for CASSMYPGTDTQYF. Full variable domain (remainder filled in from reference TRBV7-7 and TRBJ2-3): GAGVSQSPRYKVTKRGQDVTLRCDPISSHATLYWYQQALGQGPEFLTYFNYEAQPDKSGLPSDRFSAERPEGSISTLTIQRTEQRDSAMYRCASSMYPGTDTQYFGPGTRLTVL.